This T cell receptor beta chain was found in a study of cytomegalovirus exposure and HLA in healthy donors. Looking at the study overall: Earlier findings included 90 million to 120 million unique TCR beta sequences obtained from about 180 million T cells. HLA-typed donors were the source of about 85 million unique TCRs, which an early data release held.

Trimming removed 5 bases from V and 1 base from J, with 11 bases in between. The CDR3 has 14 amino acids. Germline lookup yields CDR1 SNHLY and CDR2 FYNNEI. The primer mix had 60 Vbeta and 13 Jbeta primers. Sequencing was performed with immunoSEQ multiplex PCR; in TCRdb, only in-frame clones are kept and a portion is missing. The sample consists of approximately 110,000 clones, more than 65% of them appearing once. Sequencing was performed on PBMCs. This TCR was recovered from a woman in her 40s in good health and CMV-seropositive. The rearrangement joins TRBV2 to TRBJ1-2; TRBD1 is a possible D gene (6 bases). CDR3 sequence (DNA): TGTGCCAGCAGTCGACAGGTCCTTAACTATGGCTACACCTTC. As protein: CASSRQVLNYGYTF. Drawing the rest from reference TRBV2 and TRBJ1-2, the complete variable domain is EPEVTQTPSHQVTQMGQEVILRCVPISNHLYFYWYRQILGQKVEFLVSFYNNEISEKSEIFDDQFSVERPDGSNFTLKIRSTKLEDSAMYFCASSRQVLNYGYTFGSGTRLTVV.